What follows describes a single TCR beta chain. These data belong to a study of tumour-infiltrating T cells in Burkitt lymphoma. Study as a whole: Overall and progression-free survival were predicted by productive clonality.

The CDR3 is 15 amino acids. In germline, CDR1 is SGHTA, CDR2 FQGTGA. The V end lost 6 bases, the J end lost 2 bases, and 13 bases lay between the germline ends. Profiled with immunoSEQ multiplex PCR; TCRdb holds only in-frame clones, not every one. Of under 8,500 clones in the sample, about a sixth are singletons; the top ten hold 3%. This rearrangement joins TRBV7-3 to TRBJ2-2; tentative D call: TRBD2 (5 bases). The sequence came from a human donor with diffuse large B-cell lymphoma. The sample was tumor tissue. The DNA for the CDR3 is TGTGCCAGCAGTATCGACTATGCTAACACCGGGGAGCTGTTTTTT. This codes for CASSIDYANTGELFF.